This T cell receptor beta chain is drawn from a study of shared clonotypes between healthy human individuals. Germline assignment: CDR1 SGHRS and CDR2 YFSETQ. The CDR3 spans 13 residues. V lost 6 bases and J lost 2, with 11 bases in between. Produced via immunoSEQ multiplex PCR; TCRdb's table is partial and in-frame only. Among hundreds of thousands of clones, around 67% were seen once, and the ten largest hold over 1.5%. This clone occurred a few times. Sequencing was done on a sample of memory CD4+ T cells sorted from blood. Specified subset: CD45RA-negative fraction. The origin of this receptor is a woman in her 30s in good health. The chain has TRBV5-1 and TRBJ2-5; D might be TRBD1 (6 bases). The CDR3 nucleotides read TGCGCCAGCAACTTCGGACAGCAAGAGACCCAGTACTTC. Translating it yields CASNFGQQETQYF.